This T cell receptor beta chain was captured by sequencing in a study of blood T cell repertoires in COVID-19. Study at large: Italy, Spain and the United States were the sources of the convalescent and acute COVID-19 samples.

Sequenced by immunoSEQ multiplex PCR; TCRdb stores in-frame clones only, minus some. The data show tens of thousands of clones, about 94% seen once. Trimming removed 4 bases from V and 1 base from J, with 15 bases in between. Germline values: CDR1 KGHDR, CDR2 SFDVKD. The CDR3 sequence is 16 residues long. The sequenced sample was peripheral blood. The TCR comes from a human donor with active COVID-19. The donor label of this sample is uncertain. The V call is TRBV24-1, the J call TRBJ2-5; D may be TRBD1 (5 bases). The CDR3 region has the DNA TGTGCCACCAGTGACTCGAGGCCAGACAGCCAAGAGACCCAGTACTTC. Translating gives CATSDSRPDSQETQYF.